The source of this T cell receptor beta chain is a study of T cell responses to AZD1222 COVID-19 vaccine. General study findings and limits: Samples come after the peak T cell response, not at day 14. Unmutated variant regions reportedly attract nearly half of all spike-specific TCRs. Following two doses of AZD1222, Spike-specific TCR breadth and depth rose.

Trimming removed 0 bases from V and 5 bases from J, with 4 bases in between. Germline CDR1 and CDR2: SGHDN and FVKESK. The CDR3 sequence is 13 residues long. The method was immunoSEQ multiplex PCR; TCRdb's version includes in-frame clones alone and lacks a portion of them. The table includes 100,000 or so clones, roughly 87% detected once. With respect to this clone: The antigen is undetermined.

The clonotype comes from an adult who received the AZD1222 COVID-19 vaccine. The sample consisted of peripheral blood, taken 28 days after the second AZD1222 dose. The V and J genes are TRBV14 and TRBJ2-2; no firm D call. The CDR3 nucleotides read TGTGCCAGCAGCCAAGACATAACCGGGGAGCTGTTTTTT. This gives the protein CASSQDITGELFF.